This TCR beta chain is drawn from a study of blood T cell repertoires in COVID-19. Study background: Material from acute and convalescent COVID-19 was sourced from the United States, Italy and Spain. PBMCs, B-cell-depleted T cells, or T cells were the source of the cDNA or gDNA that made up the material.

Germline values: CDR1 SGHAT, CDR2 FQNNGV. With 3 bases removed from V and 3 bases from J, the gap between germline ends came to 9 bases. CDR3 length equals 13 residues. As originally analysed: Nucleated cell number was recorded as an estimate derived from reference gene primer amplification. The data were produced by immunoSEQ multiplex PCR, yet TCRdb's version contains in-frame clones alone and is incomplete. V and J calls and clone size come straight from that table; D and trimming were deduced from the DNA. This table holds hundreds of thousands of clones, roughly 87% found once. Sequenced sample: peripheral blood. The sequence was collected from a young man with active or convalescent COVID-19. The chain joins TRBV11-2 to TRBJ2-7; D is unresolved. The CDR3 sequence is CASSFGSSYEQYF. The CDR3 coding sequence is TGTGCCAGCAGCTTTGGTTCTAGCTACGAGCAGTACTTC.